This TCR beta chain emerged from a study of T cells after yellow fever vaccination. Across the whole study: Each low-cell-number fraction was prepared by means of SMART-Seq v4 Ultra Low Input.

Unmatched junction bases numbered 20, after V lost 4 bases and J lost 5 bases. The CDR3 is 18 amino acids. Germline assignment: CDR1 DFQATT and CDR2 SNEGSKA (reference sequence). The sample holds many counts of this clonotype. Researchers made TCR cDNA using 5'RACE template switching, and this step added a universal primer site and UMIs. TCRdb called the 5' RACE reads again in MiXCR, with one record for every CDR3 protein. The sample lists roughly 340,000 distinct CDR3 sequences, 3% to 4.5% occurring once. V usage is TRBV20-1 and J usage is TRBJ2-1; 7 nucleotides agree with TRBD2. Sequencing was performed on PBMCs, taken 5 days after the yellow fever booster vaccination. The TCR originated in a man aged 18-30 years who received the YFV17D yellow fever vaccine. CDR3 loop: CSATGTTLALGGHNEQFF. CDR3 nucleotides: TGCAGTGCTACAGGAACAACCCTAGCGTTGGGAGGGCACAATGAGCAGTTCTTC.